This passage covers 17 T cell receptor beta chains from one sample sequenced in a study of blood T cells in healthy people across ages. It was with a sample-barcoded 5' primer and a J-beta primer mix that a second PCR of roughly 6 to 12 cycles was run. MiXCR, run by TCRdb on the 5' RACE reads, gives a single entry per CDR3 protein. The sample consists of hundreds of thousands of distinct CDR3 sequences, about 42% of them appearing once. The sequenced sample was blood. All receptors derive from a man between 60 and 70 years old in good health.

This clonotype was counted between two and nine times. The V gene is TRBV4-1, the J gene TRBJ1-1; possible D gene TRBD1, 6 bases. Germline V gene sequence: CDR1 MGHRA, CDR2 YSYEKL. The length of the CDR3 is 17 residues. Trimming stripped 4 bases from V and 0 bases from J, with 18 bases between. CDR3 in amino acids: CASSPTGRAPMNTEAFF. CDR3 in DNA: TGCGCCAGCAGCCCAACAGGGAGGGCACCGATGAACACTGAAGCTTTCTTT.

J is TRBJ2-3 and V is TRBV5-1; D unclear. V gave up 4 bases and J gave up 8 bases, with 11 bases separating them. This CDR3 has 12 amino acids. The germline gives CDR1 SGHRS, CDR2 YFSETQ. CDR3 sequence (DNA): TGCGCCAGCAGCCTGGATCTAAGTACGCAGTATTTT. Translation: CASSLDLSTQYF. Full variable domain (missing parts from reference TRBV5-1 and TRBJ2-3): KAGVTQTPRYLIKTRGQQVTLSCSPISGHRSVSWYQQTPGQGLQFLFEYFSETQRNKGNFPGRFSGRQFSNSRSEMNVSTLELGDSALYLCASSLDLSTQYFGPGTRLTVL.

This clonotype has a count of ten or more. The chain joins TRBV20-1 to TRBJ1-1; tentatively, D is TRBD1 (5 bases). V lost 3 bases, J lost 4 bases, and 18 bases lay in between. Germline-derived CDR1 and CDR2 are DFQATT and SNEGSKA (reference sequence). The CDR3 is 15 residues long. The CDR3 is CSASGAMAVGTEAFF. The CDR3 coding sequence is TGCAGTGCTAGTGGGGCCATGGCTGTGGGCACTGAAGCTTTCTTT.

The rearrangement uses TRBV29-1 and TRBJ1-1; D not certain. Looked up from germline, CDR1 is SQVTM and CDR2 is ANQGSEA. Trimming removed 6 bases from V and 0 bases from J, with 11 bases in between. The CDR3 sequence is 13 residues long. CDR3 in amino acids: CSVTRHLNTEAFF. CDR3 nucleotides: TGCAGCGTCACGCGACACTTGAACACTGAAGCTTTCTTT.

The rearrangement links TRBV7-2 to TRBJ2-5, with TRBD2 matching over 8 bases. J was trimmed by 6 bases and V by 1 base; bases with no gene match: 13. This CDR3 comprises 17 residues. Germline V CDR1 and CDR2: SGHTA, FQGNSA. The CDR3 sequence is CASSLGKSALAVKTQYF. The CDR3 DNA reads TGTGCCAGCAGCTTAGGGAAAAGCGCACTAGCGGTCAAGACCCAGTACTTC.

This clonotype was detected ten times or more. V is TRBV4-3 and J is TRBJ1-2; D unresolved. CDR3 length: 14 residues. Trimming left V 0 bases short and J 7 bases short, with 12 bases between. CDR1 LGHNA and CDR2 YSLEER come from the germline V gene. The CDR3 is CASSQDHSGIGYTF. CDR3 in DNA: TGCGCCAGCAGCCAAGATCATTCGGGGATTGGCTACACCTTC.

The table lists this clonotype with a few counts. This rearrangement joins TRBV7-2 to TRBJ1-6; D is ambiguous. Per germline, CDR1 SGHTA and CDR2 FQGNSA. CDR3 length equals 15 residues. V gave up 0 bases and J gave up 6 bases, with 9 bases separating them. The CDR3 here is CASSLAFNGNSPLHF. DNA for the CDR3: TGTGCCAGCAGCTTAGCGTTCAACGGTAATTCACCCCTCCACTTT.

To note about this clonotype: One end of the junction fails to match germline, which may point to a read error. The J gene is TRBJ2-5, the V gene TRBV12-3 or TRBV12-4, with TRBD1 as a possible D gene (5 bases). The CDR3 is 14 amino acids. The CDR3 here is CVSSYSDRKETQYF. The CDR3, as DNA: TGTGTCAGCAGTTACTCTGACAGAAAAGAGACCCAGTACTTC.

The chain joins TRBV6-5 to TRBJ1-4; the D gene is possibly TRBD1 (6 bases). The V end lost 2 bases, the J end lost 5 bases, and 15 bases lay between the germline ends. The germline gives CDR1 MNHEY, CDR2 SVGAGI. The CDR3 is 16 amino acids. This chain's CDR3 is CASSYGGGPRNEKLFF. CDR3 nucleotide sequence: TGTGCCAGCAGTTACGGGGGGGGGCCTCGGAATGAAAAACTGTTTTTT.

The table lists this clonotype with a few counts. V gene TRBV7-9 combines with J gene TRBJ2-5, with D perhaps TRBD1 or TRBD2 (5 bases each). The CDR3 is 14 amino acids. V was clipped by 5 bases and J by 3 bases, with 13 bases between them. Per germline, CDR1 SEHNR and CDR2 FQNEAQ (reference sequence). CDR3 in amino acids: CASSPGTVKETQYF. In DNA, the CDR3 is TGTGCCAGCAGCCCGGGGACGGTAAAAGAGACCCAGTACTTC.

This chain uses TRBV7-2 with TRBJ2-1, with TRBD2 matching 8 bases. V lost 5 bases, J lost 7 bases, and 19 bases stayed unmatched. The CDR3 is 18 residues long. Germline V gene data show CDR1 as SGHTA and CDR2 as FQGNSA. The CDR3 region has the DNA TGTGCCAGCAGCCCCGGGACTACCGGGGGGGCCATTAGAAATGAGCAGTTCTTC. Its translation is CASSPGTTGGAIRNEQFF.

V and J are TRBV20-1 and TRBJ2-7; TRBD1 aligns across 8 bases. The CDR3 totals 19 residues. The germline CDR1 and CDR2 sequences are DFQATT and SNEGSKA (reference sequence). The trim removed 0 bases at V and 0 bases at J, leaving 16 bases unmatched. CDR3 protein: CSARDHLRTGPLSSYEQYF. Here the CDR3 DNA reads TGCAGTGCTAGAGACCACCTCCGGACAGGGCCTTTAAGCTCCTACGAGCAGTACTTC.

This clonotype came up once. The chain links TRBV19 to TRBJ2-1, with a possible D match to TRBD1 (5 bases). CDR3 length equals 13 residues. The germline gives CDR1 LNHDA, CDR2 SQIVND (reference sequence). V lost 5 bases and J lost 3, with 8 bases in between. This CDR3 reads CASSRRVYNEQFF. DNA for the CDR3: TGTGCCAGTAGTCGCAGGGTCTACAATGAGCAGTTCTTC.

This clonotype has just a few counts. V and J are TRBV27 and TRBJ2-5; tentatively, D is TRBD1 (6 bases). The germline V gene encodes CDR1 MNHEY and CDR2 SMNVEV (reference sequence). V shed 8 bases and J shed 1 base, with 14 bases lying between them. This CDR3 spans 14 amino acids. The CDR3 DNA sequence: TGTGCCAGCGACAGGCCGAACACCCAAGAGACCCAGTACTTC. It specifies CASDRPNTQETQYF.

The chain has TRBV4-3 and TRBJ2-7; the D is unclear. The J call is in doubt because the DNA end fits TRBJ2-5 better. The CDR3 is 12 residues long. Germline assignment: CDR1 LGHNA and CDR2 YSLEER. The CDR3 sequence: CASSHSRETQYF. The DNA for the CDR3 is TGCGCCAGCAGCCACTCTCGAGAGACCCAGTACTTC.

This clonotype has a count of ten or more. This chain joins TRBV7-9 and TRBJ2-5; D is ambiguous. The CDR3 is 13 amino acids. Germline V CDR1 and CDR2: SEHNR, FQNEAQ (reference sequence). The ends were cut back, 3 bases at V and 3 bases at J, with 8 bases in the middle. Here the CDR3 DNA reads TGTGCCAGCAGCTTGTCCAGAGAAGAGACCCAGTACTTC. Amino acids: CASSLSREETQYF.

The chain joins TRBV10-3 to TRBJ2-5; 9 bases agree with TRBD2. The CDR3 length is 17 residues. The ends lost 4 bases at V and 1 base at J; junction bases unmatched: 10. Germline lookup yields CDR1 ENHRY and CDR2 SYGVKD. CDR3 in DNA: TGTGCCATCAGTGGGATAGCGGGGGTCCCTATCCAAGAGACCCAGTACTTC. This translates into CAISGIAGVPIQETQYF.